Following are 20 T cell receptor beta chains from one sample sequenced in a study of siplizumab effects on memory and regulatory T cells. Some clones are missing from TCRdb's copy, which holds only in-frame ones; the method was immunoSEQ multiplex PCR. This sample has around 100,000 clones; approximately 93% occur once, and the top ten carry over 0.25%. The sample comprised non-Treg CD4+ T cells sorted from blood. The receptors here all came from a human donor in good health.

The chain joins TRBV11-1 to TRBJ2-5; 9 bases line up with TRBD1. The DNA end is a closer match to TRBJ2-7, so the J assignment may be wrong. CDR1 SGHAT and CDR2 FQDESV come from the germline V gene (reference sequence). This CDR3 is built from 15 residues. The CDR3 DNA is TGTGCCAGCAGCTTAGCAGGGACAGGGTTGTACGAGCAGTACTTC. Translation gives CASSLAGTGLYEQYF.

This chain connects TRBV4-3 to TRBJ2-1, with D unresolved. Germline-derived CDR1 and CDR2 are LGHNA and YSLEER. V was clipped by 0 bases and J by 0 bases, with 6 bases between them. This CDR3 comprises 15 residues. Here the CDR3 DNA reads TGCGCCAGCAGCCAAGACGTGGGCTCCTACAATGAGCAGTTCTTC. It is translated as CASSQDVGSYNEQFF.

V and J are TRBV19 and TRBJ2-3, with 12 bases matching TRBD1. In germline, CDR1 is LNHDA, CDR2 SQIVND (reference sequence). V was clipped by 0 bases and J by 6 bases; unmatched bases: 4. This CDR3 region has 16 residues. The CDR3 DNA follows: TGTGCCAGTAGTATAGATGGGACAGGGGGCTTGGATACGCAGTATTTT. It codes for CASSIDGTGGLDTQYF. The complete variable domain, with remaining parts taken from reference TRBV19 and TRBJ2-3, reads DGGITQSPKYLFRKEGQNVTLSCEQNLNHDAMYWYRQDPGQGLRLIYYSQIVNDFQKGDIAEGYSVSREKKESFPLTVTSAQKNPTAFYLCASSIDGTGGLDTQYFGPGTRLTVL.

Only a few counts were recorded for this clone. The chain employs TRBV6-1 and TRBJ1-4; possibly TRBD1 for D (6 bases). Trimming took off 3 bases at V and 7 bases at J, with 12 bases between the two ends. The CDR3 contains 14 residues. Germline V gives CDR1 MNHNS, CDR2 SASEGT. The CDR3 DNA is TGTGCCAGCAGTGATACAGGGCATCGTGAAAAACTGTTTTTT. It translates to CASSDTGHREKLFF.

The DNA of the CDR3 is TGTGCCAGACTAGCGGGGGGTCCTTCCTACAATGAGCAGTTCTTC. Translated, it gives CARLAGGPSYNEQFF. J is TRBJ2-1 and V is TRBV6-7; 12 bases are shared with TRBD2. TRBV6-7 is marked as an open reading frame, function uncertain. This CDR3 has 15 residues. The V gene end was trimmed by 9 bases and the J gene end by 1 base; junction bases not matched to a gene: 4.

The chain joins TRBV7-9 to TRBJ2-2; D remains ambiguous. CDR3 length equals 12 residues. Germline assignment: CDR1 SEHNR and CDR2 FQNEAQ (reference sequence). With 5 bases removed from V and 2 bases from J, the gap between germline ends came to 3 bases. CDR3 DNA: TGTGCCAGCAGCCTTAACACCGGGGAGCTGTTTTTT. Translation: CASSLNTGELFF.

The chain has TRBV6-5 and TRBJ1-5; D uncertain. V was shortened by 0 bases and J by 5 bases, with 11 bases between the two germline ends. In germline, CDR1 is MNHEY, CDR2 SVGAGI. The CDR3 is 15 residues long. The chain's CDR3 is CASSYSGGPHQPQHF. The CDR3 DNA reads TGTGCCAGCAGTTACTCGGGTGGCCCACATCAGCCCCAGCATTTT.

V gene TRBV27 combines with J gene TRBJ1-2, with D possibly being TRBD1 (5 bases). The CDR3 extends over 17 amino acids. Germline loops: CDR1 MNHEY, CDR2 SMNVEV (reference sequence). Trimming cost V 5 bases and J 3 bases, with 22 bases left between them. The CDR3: CASSPVPVRGSDYGYTF. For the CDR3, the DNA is TGTGCCAGCAGTCCCGTGCCCGTACGGGGGTCGGACTATGGCTACACCTTC.

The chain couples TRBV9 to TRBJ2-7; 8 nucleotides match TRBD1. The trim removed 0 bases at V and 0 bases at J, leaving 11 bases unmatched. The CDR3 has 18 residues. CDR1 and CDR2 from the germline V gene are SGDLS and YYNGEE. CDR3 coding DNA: TGTGCCAGCAGCGTAGTTCCTCCATTGACAGGGGTCTCCTACGAGCAGTACTTC. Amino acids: CASSVVPPLTGVSYEQYF.

The CDR3 loop is CASSIGQYTEAFF. The CDR3, as DNA: TGTGCCAGTAGTATAGGCCAGTACACTGAAGCTTTCTTT. This rearrangement joins TRBV19 to TRBJ1-1; D remains unclear. Germline V gene sequence: CDR1 LNHDA, CDR2 SQIVND (reference sequence). CDR3 length: 13 residues. The V and J ends lost 1 base and 3 bases respectively, with 6 bases between them.

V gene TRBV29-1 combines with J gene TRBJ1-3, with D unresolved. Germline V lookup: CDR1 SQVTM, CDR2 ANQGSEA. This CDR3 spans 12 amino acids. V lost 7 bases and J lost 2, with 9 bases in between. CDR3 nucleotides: TGCAGCGCCGGGGAGACTGGAAACACCATATATTTT. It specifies CSAGETGNTIYF.

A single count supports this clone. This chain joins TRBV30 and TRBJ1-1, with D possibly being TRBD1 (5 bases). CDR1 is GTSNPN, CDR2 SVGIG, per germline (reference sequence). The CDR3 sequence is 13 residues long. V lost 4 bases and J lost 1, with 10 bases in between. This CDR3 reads CAWNRQPNTEAFF. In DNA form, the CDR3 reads TGTGCCTGGAATAGACAGCCGAACACTGAAGCTTTCTTT.

The CDR3 region has the DNA TGTGCCAGCAGCGTAGCTACGTCGGGCAGCCTAAGGGAGCAGTACTTC. This encodes CASSVATSGSLREQYF. J is TRBJ2-7 and V is TRBV9; no definite D call. The V gene lost 0 bases and the J gene lost 7 bases, with 20 bases spanning the gap. Per the germline V gene, CDR1 is SGDLS and CDR2 is YYNGEE. The CDR3 sequence is 16 residues long. Full variable domain (outside the CDR3, taken from reference TRBV9 and TRBJ2-7): DSGVTQTPKHLITATGQRVTLRCSPRSGDLSVYWYQQSLDQGLQFLIQYYNGEERAKGNILERFSAQQFPDLHSELNLSSLELGDSALYFCASSVATSGSLREQYFGPGTRLTVT.

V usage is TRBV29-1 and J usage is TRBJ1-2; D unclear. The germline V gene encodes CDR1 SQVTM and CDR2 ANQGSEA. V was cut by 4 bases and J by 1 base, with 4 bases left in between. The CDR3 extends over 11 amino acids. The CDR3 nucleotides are TGCAGCGTTGTAGTTAACTATGGCTACACCTTC. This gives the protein CSVVVNYGYTF.

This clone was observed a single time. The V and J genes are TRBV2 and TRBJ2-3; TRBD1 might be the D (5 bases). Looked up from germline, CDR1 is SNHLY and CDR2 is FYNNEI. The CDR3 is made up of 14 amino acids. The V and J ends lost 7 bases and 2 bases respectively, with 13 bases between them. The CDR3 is CASTQGRHTDTQYF. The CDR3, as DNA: TGTGCCAGCACCCAGGGCCGTCACACAGATACGCAGTATTTT.

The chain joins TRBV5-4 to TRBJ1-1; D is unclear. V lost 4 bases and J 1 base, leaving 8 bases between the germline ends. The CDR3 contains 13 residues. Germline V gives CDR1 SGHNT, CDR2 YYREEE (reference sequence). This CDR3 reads CASSQTGNTEAFF. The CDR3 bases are TGTGCCAGCAGCCAGACGGGGAACACTGAAGCTTTCTTT. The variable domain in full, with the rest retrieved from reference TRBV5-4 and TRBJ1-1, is ETGVTQSPTHLIKTRGQQVTLRCSSQSGHNTVSWYQQALGQGPQFIFQYYREEENGRGNFPPRFSGLQFPNYSSELNVNALELDDSALYLCASSQTGNTEAFFGQGTRLTVV.

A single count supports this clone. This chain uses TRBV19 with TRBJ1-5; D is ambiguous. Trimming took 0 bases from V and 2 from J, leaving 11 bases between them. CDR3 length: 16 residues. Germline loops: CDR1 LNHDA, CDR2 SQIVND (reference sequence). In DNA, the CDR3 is TGTGCCAGTAGTATAGATCAAGGTTCCCGCAATCAGCCCCAGCATTTT. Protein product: CASSIDQGSRNQPQHF.

The CDR3 sequence is CASSLDRTSTGELFF. CDR3 coding DNA: TGCGCCAGCAGCCTCGACAGGACTTCCACCGGGGAGCTGTTTTTT. The chain carries TRBV5-1 and TRBJ2-2; D possibly corresponds to TRBD1 (6 bases). The V gene lost 4 bases and the J gene lost 4 bases, with 14 bases spanning the gap. The germline V gene has CDR1 SGHRS and CDR2 YFSETQ. CDR3 size: 15 residues.

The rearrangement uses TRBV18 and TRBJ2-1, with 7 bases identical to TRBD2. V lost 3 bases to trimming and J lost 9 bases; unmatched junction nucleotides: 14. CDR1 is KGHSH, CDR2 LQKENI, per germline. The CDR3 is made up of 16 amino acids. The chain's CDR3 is CASSPREEVLGAEQFF. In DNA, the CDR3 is TGTGCCAGCTCACCCCGGGAGGAGGTCCTAGGGGCTGAGCAGTTCTTC.

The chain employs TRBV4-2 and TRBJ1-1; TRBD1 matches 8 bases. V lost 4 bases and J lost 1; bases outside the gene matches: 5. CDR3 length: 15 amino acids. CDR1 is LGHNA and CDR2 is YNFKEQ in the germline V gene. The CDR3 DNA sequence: TGTGCCAGCAGCCCGAAAGGGACAGGGAACACTGAAGCTTTCTTT. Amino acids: CASSPKGTGNTEAFF.